This TCR beta chain is from a study of T cell responses to AZD1222 COVID-19 vaccine. Points from the study as a whole: Targeting of unmutated variant regions was reportedly seen in nearly half of spike-specific TCRs.

Turning to this clone: Its antigen remains unidentified.

Profiling relied on immunoSEQ multiplex PCR, and the TCRdb table lists in-frame clones only, not all of them. The data hold 110,000 or so clones, with 70% to 90% observed a single time. Germline lookup yields CDR1 SGHRS and CDR2 YFSETQ. Trimming left V 6 bases short and J 4 bases short, with 8 bases between. The CDR3 is made up of 11 amino acids. The sequence derives from an adult who received the AZD1222 COVID-19 vaccine. V is TRBV5-1 and J is TRBJ2-7; D perhaps matches TRBD1 (6 bases). Sequencing was performed on peripheral blood, taken 28 days after the second AZD1222 dose. The CDR3 DNA is TGCGCCAGCACAGGGGTGTACGAGCAGTACTTC. This sequence encodes CASTGVYEQYF. The full variable domain, with the rest looked up from reference TRBV5-1 and TRBJ2-7, is KAGVTQTPRYLIKTRGQQVTLSCSPISGHRSVSWYQQTPGQGLQFLFEYFSETQRNKGNFPGRFSGRQFSNSRSEMNVSTLELGDSALYLCASTGVYEQYFGPGTRLTVT.